The next 24 T cell receptor beta chains were all read from a single sample in a study of blood T cell repertoires in COVID-19. The data were produced by immunoSEQ multiplex PCR, yet TCRdb's version contains in-frame clones alone and is incomplete. The data contain some 170,000 clones, 75% to 80% of them singletons. The specimen sequenced was peripheral blood. Source of these receptors: a woman aged 70-85 years with acute or convalescent COVID-19.

The gene calls are TRBV3-1 (or the pseudogene TRBV3-2) and TRBJ2-7, with TRBD1 as a possible D gene (5 bases). The CDR3 sequence is 12 residues long. V shed 3 bases and J shed 3 bases, with 6 bases lying between them. The V gene's germline CDR1 is LGHDT and CDR2 YNNKEL (reference sequence). This CDR3 is CASSHQGYEQYF. For the CDR3, the DNA is TGTGCCAGCAGCCACCAGGGCTACGAGCAGTACTTC.

This clone came up once. The CDR3 DNA reads TGTGCCAGCAGCCAAGCCGGGACAGGGGTCCCCGGAAACACCATATATTTT. Translated: CASSQAGTGVPGNTIYF. This sequence joins TRBV14 and TRBJ1-3; 10 positions agree with TRBD1. The germline CDR1 and CDR2 sequences are SGHDN and FVKESK. With 1 base clipped from V and 4 bases from J, the junction kept 7 bases outside the gene matches. The CDR3 length is 17 residues.

CDR3 in amino acids: CASSKHPRTSGRYRSYNEQFF. As DNA, the CDR3 is TGTGCCAGCAGCAAACATCCGAGGACTAGCGGGCGATATCGCTCCTACAATGAGCAGTTCTTC. The genes are TRBV21-1 and TRBJ2-1; TRBD2, the table's D call, was not compared with the DNA. TRBV21-1 is noted as a pseudogene. This CDR3 is 21 amino acids long.

This clone showed up just once. CDR3 DNA: TGCGCCAGCAGCTCCACTATAGCGGGAGCAAGCACAGATACGCAGTATTTT. This translates into CASSSTIAGASTDTQYF. The chain employs TRBV5-1 and TRBJ2-3, with 9 nucleotides matching TRBD2. The J segment lost 0 bases and the V segment lost 3 bases, leaving 8 bases of the junction unmatched. CDR3 length: 17 amino acids. Germline V gene data show CDR1 as SGHRS and CDR2 as YFSETQ.

The rearrangement joins TRBV7-9 to TRBJ1-6; maybe TRBD1 (6 bases). Looked up from germline, CDR1 is SEHNR and CDR2 is FQNEAQ (reference sequence). The ends were cut back, 4 bases at V and 11 bases at J, with 24 bases in the middle. The CDR3 runs 17 residues. CDR3 residues: CASSSSREGGTKPPLHF. Here the CDR3 DNA reads TGTGCCAGCAGCTCCTCCCGCGAGGGAGGGACAAAGCCACCCCTCCACTTT.

The rearrangement links TRBV7-7 to TRBJ2-5; 8 bases fit TRBD1. This CDR3 has 14 amino acids. V lost 4 bases, J lost 4 bases, and 5 bases stayed unmatched. Germline V gives CDR1 SSHAT, CDR2 FNYEAQ (reference sequence). In DNA, the CDR3 is TGTGCCAGCAGCTCGGGGACAGGTACAGAGACCCAGTACTTC. Its protein is CASSSGTGTETQYF.

The CDR3 coding sequence is TGTGCCAGCAGCTGGACAGGGGGACGCACAGATACGCAGTATTTT. Amino acids: CASSWTGGRTDTQYF. The chain joins TRBV11-2 to TRBJ2-3, with 10 nucleotides matching TRBD1. The CDR3 totals 15 residues. Germline trimming cut 4 bases from V and 1 base from J; bases unmatched to any gene: 2. Looked up from germline, CDR1 is SGHAT and CDR2 is FQNNGV.

The J gene is TRBJ1-1, the V gene TRBV6-1, with D maybe TRBD1 (6 bases). V lost 0 bases, J lost 7 bases, and 18 bases lay in between. The CDR3 is made up of 16 amino acids. Germline loops: CDR1 MNHNS, CDR2 SASEGT. The CDR3: CASSEARRSRTVEAFF. CDR3 coding DNA: TGTGCCAGCAGTGAAGCCCGACGATCGAGGACAGTTGAAGCTTTCTTT.

V gene TRBV5-1 combines with J gene TRBJ2-3; D possibly corresponds to TRBD2 (6 bases). The germline V gene has CDR1 SGHRS and CDR2 YFSETQ. CDR3 length: 13 amino acids. The V end lost 2 bases, the J end lost 5 bases, and 9 bases lay between the germline ends. The CDR3 DNA is TGCGCCAGCAGCTTAACGGGGGAAGATACGCAGTATTTT. Its translation: CASSLTGEDTQYF.

The CDR3 region has the DNA TGTGCCAGTACCTCCCAGAGTAAAGGGGATTACGAGCAGTACTTC. Translated: CASTSQSKGDYEQYF. The chain employs TRBV19 and TRBJ2-7; a weak D match, TRBD1 (5 bases). Germline V CDR1 and CDR2: LNHDA, SQIVND (reference sequence). The CDR3 contains 15 residues. V was cut by 7 bases and J by 4 bases, with 20 bases left in between.

This clone has only a few counts. The chain combines TRBV11-1 with TRBJ1-3; D not resolved. V lost 1 base to trimming and J lost 8 bases, with 12 bases between them. CDR1 and CDR2 (germline): SGHAT, FQDESV (reference sequence). The CDR3 loop spans 14 amino acids. The CDR3 nucleotides are TGTGCCAGCAGCTTAGGCCCGAGGTCGGACACCATATATTTT. Residues: CASSLGPRSDTIYF.

The chain uses TRBV29-1 and TRBJ2-1; 7 bases fit TRBD2. Losses at the gene ends were 7 bases for V and 5 bases for J; bases not matched to a gene: 17. Per the germline V gene, CDR1 is SQVTM and CDR2 is ANQGSEA. The CDR3 has 16 amino acids. The CDR3 DNA sequence: TGCAGCGCTAGAAGTCAGCAGGGTGGGGGGGACAATGAGCAGTTCTTC. Its translation: CSARSQQGGGDNEQFF.

The V gene is TRBV25-1, the J gene TRBJ2-1, with TRBD1 as a possible D gene (5 bases). V lost 2 bases, J lost 9 bases, and 14 bases lay in between. The CDR3 is 14 residues long. Germline CDR1 MGHDK, CDR2 SYGVNS. The DNA for the CDR3 is TGTGCCAGCAGTGAACAGGGTTGGTCCGGTGAGCAGTTCTTC. The encoded protein is CASSEQGWSGEQFF.

The V and J genes are TRBV19 and TRBJ2-3; 11 bases are shared with TRBD2. The V and J ends lost 4 bases and 2 bases, in that order; junction bases with no gene match: 5. Germline V gene lookup returns CDR1 LNHDA and CDR2 SQIVND (reference sequence). The CDR3 extends over 16 amino acids. CDR3 protein: CASSTGTSGPTDTQYF. DNA of the CDR3: TGTGCCAGTAGTACCGGGACTAGCGGACCCACAGATACGCAGTATTTT.

This clone was observed once. The V gene is TRBV6-5, the J gene TRBJ2-1, with TRBD2 matching over 10 bases. The J segment lost 7 bases and the V segment lost 5 bases, leaving 8 bases of the junction unmatched. CDR1 and CDR2 (germline): MNHEY, SVGAGI. The CDR3 is made up of 15 amino acids. In nucleotides, the CDR3 is TGTGCCAGCAGTCCGACTAGCGGGCGGGGGAATGAGCAGTTCTTC. This translates into CASSPTSGRGNEQFF.

The chain is built from TRBV5-1 and TRBJ1-6, with D perhaps matching TRBD1 (6 bases). Trimming took off 0 bases at V and 8 bases at J, with 12 bases between the two ends. Per germline, CDR1 SGHRS and CDR2 YFSETQ. This CDR3 contains 15 residues. The CDR3 bases are TGCGCCAGCAGCTTGGGGACAGTGGTTTATTCACCCCTCCACTTT. Protein product: CASSLGTVVYSPLHF.

This clone was detected once. The J gene is TRBJ2-4, the V gene TRBV27, with 8 bases identical to TRBD1. Unmatched junction bases numbered 7, after V lost 4 bases and J lost 2 bases. Looked up from germline, CDR1 is MNHEY and CDR2 is SMNVEV (reference sequence). The CDR3 has 16 amino acids. CDR3 region: CASSSLGQGPKNIQYF. The DNA of the CDR3 is TGTGCCAGCAGTTCCCTTGGACAGGGCCCCAAAAACATTCAGTACTTC.

This clone was observed a few times. This chain joins TRBV18 and TRBJ1-4; 9 nucleotides line up with TRBD1. CDR1 is KGHSH, CDR2 LQKENI, per germline. The CDR3 contains 14 residues. With 3 bases clipped from V and 8 bases from J, the junction kept 4 bases outside the gene matches. CDR3 sequence: CASSPGQGGEKLFF. CDR3 nucleotides: TGTGCCAGCTCACCGGGACAGGGTGGAGAAAAACTGTTTTTT.

The rearrangement joins TRBV2 to TRBJ2-6, with D possibly being TRBD2 (6 bases). Trimming left V 6 bases short and J 4 bases short, with 22 bases between. This CDR3 comprises 18 residues. Germline CDR1 is SNHLY and CDR2 is FYNNEI. The CDR3 spells CASRGDFESVAGANVLTF. The CDR3 nucleotides are TGTGCCAGCAGGGGGGACTTTGAATCCGTAGCCGGGGCCAACGTCCTGACTTTC.

The rearrangement uses TRBV21-1 and TRBJ2-7; the table's TRBD2 call for D was not verified on the DNA. TRBV21-1 is designated a pseudogene. The CDR3 runs 15 residues. In DNA form, the CDR3 reads TGTGCCAGCAGCAAAGTGGGTCATCGGGCCTACGAGCAGTACTTC. It specifies CASSKVGHRAYEQYF.

This clone was seen just once. The rearrangement links TRBV7-9 to TRBJ1-4, with 9 bases that match TRBD1. Germline CDR1 and CDR2: SEHNR and FQNEAQ (reference sequence). The CDR3 spans 15 residues. Unmatched junction bases numbered 7, after V lost 4 bases and J lost 7 bases. For the CDR3, the DNA is TGTGCCAGCAGCTCTACTGACAGGGGGAGTGAAAAACTGTTTTTT. Protein: CASSSTDRGSEKLFF.

V gene TRBV19 combines with J gene TRBJ2-7; TRBD1 matches 9 bases. Germline V gives CDR1 LNHDA, CDR2 SQIVND (reference sequence). V was pared by 6 bases and J by 6 bases, with 9 bases of the junction left unmatched. The CDR3 is 14 amino acids. CDR3 nucleotide sequence: TGTGCCAGTAGGCAGGGACAGGGAACGGGCGAGCAGTACTTC. Protein sequence: CASRQGQGTGEQYF.

The chain has TRBV5-1 and TRBJ2-1, with a weak D call TRBD2 (6 bases). The CDR3 consists of 16 residues. Per the germline V gene, CDR1 is SGHRS and CDR2 is YFSETQ. V lost 6 bases to trimming and J lost 0 bases, with 16 bases between them. CDR3 protein: CASNLDGGSSYNEQFF. In nucleotides, the CDR3 is TGCGCCAGCAACCTCGACGGAGGGAGCTCCTACAATGAGCAGTTCTTC.

The V gene is TRBV5-1, the J gene TRBJ2-1, with D unresolved. Germline CDR1 reads SGHRS; CDR2 reads YFSETQ. The V end lost 0 bases, the J end lost 6 bases, and 10 bases lay between the germline ends. CDR3 length: 14 amino acids. CDR3 residues: CASSLGQVRNEQFF. CDR3 in DNA: TGCGCCAGCAGCTTGGGCCAGGTTCGCAATGAGCAGTTCTTC.